Presented here are 9 T cell receptor beta chains from one specimen sequenced in a study of blood T cell repertoires in COVID-19. The assay was immunoSEQ multiplex PCR, and TCRdb's table has in-frame clones only and misses some. The data hold some 40,000 clones, with roughly 82% observed a single time. The material sequenced was peripheral blood. The receptor source for this set is a human donor in a cohort sampled during active COVID-19.

The chain links TRBV10-3 to TRBJ2-2; 11 bases line up with TRBD1. With V trimmed by 5 bases and J by 7 bases, 9 bases remained unmatched. Germline CDR1 and CDR2: ENHRY and SYGVKD. The CDR3 spans 16 residues. This CDR3 reads CAISSGQGAWVGELFF. For the CDR3, the DNA is TGTGCCATCAGTTCCGGACAGGGGGCCTGGGTCGGGGAGCTGTTTTTT.

The genes are TRBV28 and TRBJ1-4, with 10 bases lining up with TRBD1. Germline CDR1 reads MDHEN; CDR2 reads SYDVKM. The CDR3 totals 14 residues. V lost 3 bases and J lost 10; bases outside the gene matches: 5. The CDR3 protein is CASSFGTGVGKLFF. As DNA, the CDR3 is TGTGCCAGCAGTTTCGGGACAGGGGTGGGAAAACTGTTTTTT. Together with reference TRBV28 and TRBJ1-4, the CDR3 gives the full variable domain: DVKVTQSSRYLVKRTGEKVFLECVQDMDHENMFWYRQDPGLGLRLIYFSYDVKMKEKGDIPEGYSVSREKKERFSLILESASTNQTSMYLCASSFGTGVGKLFFGSGTQLSVL.

The rearrangement uses TRBV6-5 and TRBJ1-2; 7 bases map to TRBD1. The germline V gene encodes CDR1 MNHEY and CDR2 SVGAGI. V trimming: 1 base; J trimming: 8 bases; junction bases outside the gene matches: 7. This CDR3 is 14 amino acids long. CDR3 sequence reads: CASSYLQGREGYTF. CDR3 coding DNA: TGTGCCAGCAGTTACTTACAGGGGAGAGAGGGCTACACCTTC.

The V gene is TRBV30, the J gene TRBJ1-1, with 8 bases aligning to TRBD1. The CDR3 length is 13 residues. Germline V gene lookup returns CDR1 GTSNPN and CDR2 SVGIG (reference sequence). V shed 0 bases, J shed 6 bases, and the junction held 3 bases outside the gene matches. CDR3 sequence (DNA): TGTGCCTGGAGTGTTGGACAGGGCTCTGAAGCTTTCTTT. Translation: CAWSVGQGSEAFF. The whole variable domain, filled in from reference TRBV30 and TRBJ1-1, reads SQTIHQWPATLVQPVGSPLSLECTVEGTSNPNLYWYRQAAGRGLQLLFYSVGIGQISSEVPQNLSASRPQDRQFILSSKKLLLSDSGFYLCAWSVGQGSEAFFGQGTRLTVV.

The gene calls are TRBV11-3 and TRBJ1-3, with 11 bases that match TRBD1. Germline CDR1 SGHNT, CDR2 YENEEA. The CDR3 has 18 amino acids. V shed 5 bases and J 4 bases; nucleotides not matched to a gene: 13. The CDR3 sequence: CASSVRTGGFGIGNTIYF. As DNA, the CDR3 is TGTGCCAGCAGCGTTCGGACAGGGGGCTTTGGGATCGGAAACACCATATATTTT.

V is TRBV12-5 and J is TRBJ2-5; 9 bases align to TRBD2. The length of the CDR3 is 15 residues. Germline CDR1 reads LGHNT; CDR2 reads FRNRAP. J lost 4 bases, V lost 6 bases, and 9 bases had no gene match. CDR3 region: CASGPTSGLGETQYF. Written as DNA, the CDR3 is TGTGCTAGTGGGCCGACTAGCGGATTAGGAGAGACCCAGTACTTC.

The chain has TRBV24-1 and TRBJ2-1; 13 positions match TRBD2. This CDR3 has 17 residues. V shed 3 bases, J shed 8 bases, and the junction held 9 bases outside the gene matches. Per germline, CDR1 KGHDR and CDR2 SFDVKD. DNA of the CDR3: TGTGCCACCAGTGATCTAGGACTAGCGGGGGACTGGGATGAGCAGTTCTTC. Its protein product is CATSDLGLAGDWDEQFF.

For the CDR3, the DNA is TGTGCCAGCAGCCGTGACAGGGGGAACTATGGCTACACCTTC. It encodes CASSRDRGNYGYTF. The gene calls are TRBV11-3 and TRBJ1-2, with 9 bases aligning to TRBD1. V lost 5 bases, J lost 2 bases, and 3 bases stayed unmatched. Per germline, CDR1 SGHNT and CDR2 YENEEA. The CDR3 loop spans 14 amino acids.

Worth noting for this clone: Other DNA sequences of this sample code for an identical CDR3. The V gene is TRBV7-2, the J gene TRBJ2-7; D gene unclear. Trimming stripped 3 bases from V and 2 bases from J, with 8 bases between. There are 13 residues in the CDR3. Per germline, CDR1 SGHTA and CDR2 FQGNSA. This CDR3 is CASSLARAYEQYF. In nucleotides, the CDR3 is TGTGCCAGCAGCTTGGCTAGAGCCTACGAGCAGTACTTC.